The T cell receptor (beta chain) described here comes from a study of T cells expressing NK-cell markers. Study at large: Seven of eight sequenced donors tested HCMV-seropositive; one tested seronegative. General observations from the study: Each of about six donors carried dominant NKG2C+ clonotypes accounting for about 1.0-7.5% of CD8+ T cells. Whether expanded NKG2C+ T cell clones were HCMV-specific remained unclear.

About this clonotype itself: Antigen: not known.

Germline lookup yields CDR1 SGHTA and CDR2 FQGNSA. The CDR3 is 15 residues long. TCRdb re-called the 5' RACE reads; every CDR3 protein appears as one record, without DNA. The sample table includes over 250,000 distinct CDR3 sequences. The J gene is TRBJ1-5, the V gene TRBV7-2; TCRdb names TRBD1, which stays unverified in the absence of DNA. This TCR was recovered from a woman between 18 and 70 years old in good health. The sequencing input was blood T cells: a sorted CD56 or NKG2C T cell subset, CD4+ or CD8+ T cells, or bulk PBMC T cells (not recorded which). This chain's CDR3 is CASSFGGQNGQPQHF. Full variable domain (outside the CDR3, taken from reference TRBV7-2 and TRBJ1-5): GAGVSQSPSNKVTEKGKDVELRCDPISGHTALYWYRQSLGQGLEFLIYFQGNSAPDKSGLPSDRFSAERTGGSVSTLTIQRTQQEDSAVYLCASSFGGQNGQPQHFGDGTRLSIL.